A single sample is the source of the 21 T cell receptor beta chains below, sequenced in a study of blood T cell repertoires in COVID-19. Clones were read by immunoSEQ multiplex PCR, and TCRdb kept only the in-frame ones, dropping some. Of 150,000 or so clones in the sample, about 86% were seen once. Material: peripheral blood. The receptors stem from a woman aged 55-75 years with acute or convalescent COVID-19.

The chain links TRBV7-9 to TRBJ2-1; tentatively, D is TRBD1 (6 bases). V was shortened by 1 base and J by 13 bases, with 11 bases between the two germline ends. Germline lookup yields CDR1 SEHNR and CDR2 FQNEAQ (reference sequence). The CDR3 has 12 residues. CDR3 coding DNA: TGTGCCAGCAGCTTAGTTGGACAGTTCCAGTTCTTC. Translating gives CASSLVGQFQFF.

This clone was recorded only once. The genes are TRBV19 and TRBJ1-2, with 7 nucleotides matching TRBD1. The CDR3 consists of 15 residues. Germline V gene lookup returns CDR1 LNHDA and CDR2 SQIVND (reference sequence). With 4 bases clipped from V and 4 bases from J, the junction kept 9 bases outside the gene matches. The DNA of the CDR3 is TGTGCCAGTAGTAAACAGGGGTCGGATTTCTATGGCTACACCTTC. It yields the protein CASSKQGSDFYGYTF.

V is TRBV11-3 and J is TRBJ2-3; 7 positions agree with TRBD2. Trimming at V came to 3 bases and at J to 12 bases, leaving 9 bases not matched to a gene. CDR1 SGHNT and CDR2 YENEEA come from the germline V gene. The CDR3 spans 13 residues. The CDR3 protein is CASSFDPSGVQYF. The CDR3, as DNA: TGTGCCAGCAGCTTCGATCCTAGCGGAGTCCAGTATTTT. Using reference TRBV11-3 and TRBJ2-3 for the parts outside the CDR3, the full variable domain is EAGVVQSPRYKIIEKKQPVAFWCNPISGHNTLYWYLQNLGQGPELLIRYENEEAVDDSQLPKDRFSAERLKGVDSTLKIQPAELGDSAVYLCASSFDPSGVQYFGPGTRLTVL.

DNA of the CDR3: TGTGCCAGCAGCCAAGACTGGGGACAGGGGGGACCCAATCAGCCCCAGCATTTT. It encodes CASSQDWGQGGPNQPQHF. The gene calls are TRBV4-2 and TRBJ1-5; 11 nucleotides agree with TRBD1. The V segment lost 0 bases and the J segment 3 bases; nucleotides outside the gene matches: 7. This CDR3 contains 18 residues. The germline V gene has CDR1 LGHNA and CDR2 YNFKEQ.

The rearrangement uses TRBV6-5 and TRBJ2-3; the match to TRBD2 covers 8 bases. Germline V gene data show CDR1 as MNHEY and CDR2 as SVGAGI. V lost 6 bases and J lost 0; bases outside the gene matches: 2. This CDR3 comprises 14 residues. CDR3 sequence: CASRIAGSTDTQYF. CDR3 DNA sequence: TGTGCCAGCAGAATAGCGGGGAGCACAGATACGCAGTATTTT.

The V and J genes are TRBV28 and TRBJ1-2; D is possibly TRBD1 (6 bases). Germline-derived CDR1 and CDR2 are MDHEN and SYDVKM. This CDR3 is built from 14 residues. V dropped 8 bases and J dropped 4 bases, with 17 bases sitting between them. The CDR3 here is CASRSTGTLYGYTF. In nucleotides, the CDR3 is TGTGCCAGCCGATCTACAGGGACCCTCTATGGCTACACCTTC.

The sample holds one count of this clone. The rearrangement uses TRBV19 and TRBJ1-4; tentative D call: TRBD1 (6 bases). Germline V CDR1 and CDR2: LNHDA, SQIVND (reference sequence). V lost 9 bases and J 6 bases, leaving 11 bases between the germline ends. CDR3 length: 12 amino acids. This chain's CDR3 is CASGTRDEKLFF. The CDR3 DNA follows: TGTGCCAGCGGGACAAGGGATGAAAAACTGTTTTTT.

The chain links TRBV18 to TRBJ1-6; D is possibly TRBD1 (6 bases). The germline V gene encodes CDR1 KGHSH and CDR2 LQKENI. The CDR3 runs 14 residues. V was shortened by 6 bases and J by 7 bases, with 13 bases between the two germline ends. The CDR3 nucleotides are TGTGCCAGCTCGCCGACAGGAGAAAATTCACCCCTCCACTTT. Its translation is CASSPTGENSPLHF. Variable domain in full (rest from reference TRBV18 and TRBJ1-6): NAGVMQNPRHLVRRRGQEARLRCSPMKGHSHVYWYRQLPEEGLKFMVYLQKENIIDESGMPKERFSAEFPKEGPSILRIQQVVRGDSAAYFCASSPTGENSPLHFGNGTRLTVT.

The chain is built from TRBV2 and TRBJ2-7; 14 positions agree with TRBD2. The CDR3 has 17 amino acids. The germline CDR1 and CDR2 sequences are SNHLY and FYNNEI. V was pared by 6 bases and J by 0 bases, with 7 bases of the junction left unmatched. In DNA form, the CDR3 reads TGTGCCAGCAGCCGGACTAGCGGGGGGTGGAGCTCCTACGAGCAGTACTTC. Encoded protein: CASSRTSGGWSSYEQYF.

The rearrangement links TRBV5-6 to TRBJ2-7; tentative D call: TRBD1 (6 bases). There are 14 residues in the CDR3. Germline CDR1 is SGHDT and CDR2 is YYEEEE. Deletions cut 4 bases from V and 3 bases from J, with 14 bases between. CDR3 protein: CASSGGLIHYEQYV. As DNA, the CDR3 is TGTGCCAGCAGCGGGGGCCTCATCCACTACGAGCAGTACGTC.

The chain uses TRBV28 and TRBJ1-5; 9 bases match TRBD1. Germline CDR1 is MDHEN and CDR2 is SYDVKM. V lost 6 bases and J lost 5; bases outside the gene matches: 8. The CDR3 runs 15 residues. CDR3 DNA: TGTGCCAGCAGCCTTAACAGGGGGCGAGATCAGCCCCAGCATTTT. It translates to CASSLNRGRDQPQHF.

The chain employs TRBV10-1 and TRBJ2-1; 9 nucleotides align to TRBD1. CDR1 and CDR2 (germline): WNHNN, SYGVQD (reference sequence). The CDR3 is made up of 15 amino acids. V lost 4 bases and J lost 5; bases outside the gene matches: 6. This CDR3 is CASSAAGTGNNEQFF. CDR3 bases: TGCGCCAGCAGTGCCGCCGGGACAGGGAACAATGAGCAGTTCTTC.

This chain links TRBV5-1 with TRBJ1-1, with TRBD1 identical over 8 bases. V lost 4 bases to trimming and J lost 4 bases; unmatched junction nucleotides: 12. Germline V gene data show CDR1 as SGHRS and CDR2 as YFSETQ. The CDR3 extends over 16 amino acids. The CDR3 nucleotides read TGCGCCAGCAGCCTAATCACAGGACAGGGAAGCACTGAAGCTTTCTTT. Translated: CASSLITGQGSTEAFF.

J is TRBJ1-2 and V is TRBV2, with D unclear. This CDR3 comprises 14 residues. From germline, CDR1 is SNHLY and CDR2 FYNNEI. Deletions cut 5 bases from V and 4 bases from J, with 14 bases between. Here the CDR3 reads CASSSDTSTYGYTF. CDR3 sequence (DNA): TGTGCCAGCAGTTCCGACACCTCCACCTATGGCTACACCTTC.

This chain joins TRBV27 and TRBJ1-2; 7 bases map to TRBD1. Trimming at V came to 3 bases and at J to 4 bases, leaving 5 bases not matched to a gene. Germline V lookup: CDR1 MNHEY, CDR2 SMNVEV (reference sequence). The CDR3 is 14 residues long. CDR3 coding DNA: TGTGCCAGCAGTTTTTCGACAGGGCCCTATGGCTACACCTTC. Protein sequence: CASSFSTGPYGYTF.

The gene calls are TRBV2 and TRBJ1-1; D uncertain. This CDR3 comprises 15 residues. The V and J ends lost 1 base and 5 bases respectively, with 14 bases between them. Germline V CDR1 and CDR2: SNHLY, FYNNEI. CDR3 DNA: TGTGCCAGCAGTGAAGTATCCCCGGGGAGAACTGAAGCTTTCTTT. Its protein is CASSEVSPGRTEAFF.

This clone has only a few counts. The chain links TRBV15 to TRBJ2-5, with D maybe TRBD2 (6 bases). The V end was cut by 3 bases, the J end by 3 bases, with 8 bases between. The CDR3 runs 13 residues. Per the germline V gene, CDR1 is LNHNV and CDR2 is YYDKDF (reference sequence). CDR3 loop: CATSRIAEETQYF. The CDR3 coding sequence is TGTGCCACCAGCAGGATAGCGGAAGAGACCCAGTACTTC.

This clone has at least ten counts. The chain is built from TRBV19 and TRBJ2-5; TRBD2 matches 9 bases. This CDR3 region has 16 residues. In germline, CDR1 is LNHDA, CDR2 SQIVND (reference sequence). The J segment lost 3 bases and the V segment lost 4 bases, leaving 9 bases of the junction unmatched. CDR3 bases: TGTGCCAGTAGTACCCTGTATAGCGGGGGCGAAGAGACCCAGTACTTC. As protein: CASSTLYSGGEETQYF.

This clone has a single count. The rearrangement links TRBV5-4 to TRBJ2-1, with D perhaps TRBD1 (7 bases). CDR1 is SGHNT, CDR2 YYREEE, per germline (reference sequence). V was cut by 2 bases and J by 8 bases, with 17 bases left in between. The CDR3 sequence is 15 residues long. The CDR3 nucleotides are TGTGCCAGCAGCTTAGGAGGGGGCAGGGTTGATGAGCAGTTCTTC. Residues: CASSLGGGRVDEQFF. Based on the CDR3 plus reference TRBV5-4 and TRBJ2-1, the full variable domain is ETGVTQSPTHLIKTRGQQVTLRCSSQSGHNTVSWYQQALGQGPQFIFQYYREEENGRGNFPPRFSGLQFPNYSSELNVNALELDDSALYLCASSLGGGRVDEQFFGPGTRLTVL.

The chain is built from TRBV28 and TRBJ1-3, with D possibly TRBD1 on 5 matching bases. The germline V gene has CDR1 MDHEN and CDR2 SYDVKM. V was cut by 6 bases and J by 9 bases, with 15 bases left in between. This CDR3 is built from 13 residues. The chain's CDR3 is CASRIQSGGTIYF. CDR3 in DNA: TGTGCCAGCAGGATCCAGAGCGGGGGCACCATATATTTT.

For the CDR3, the DNA is TGTGCCAGCAGTTTCCAGTCCGGGACAGGGAATGGCTACACCTTC. Residues: CASSFQSGTGNGYTF. The chain is built from TRBV6-5 and TRBJ1-2; 9 positions agree with TRBD1. This CDR3 spans 15 amino acids. The germline CDR1 and CDR2 sequences are MNHEY and SVGAGI. Trimming took 4 bases from V and 6 from J; bases not matched to a gene: 9.